What follows are 21 T cell receptor beta chains derived from one specimen sequenced in a study of T-cell reconstitution after alpha-beta-depleted transplantation in children. Unique molecular identifiers were incorporated into the prepared TCRbeta library. Using its own MiXCR run on the PCR reads, TCRdb lists one record per CDR3 protein. The repertoire includes around 680,000 distinct CDR3 sequences, 16% of them detected once, and approximately 1.1% sits in the top ten. Sequences were derived from PBMCs from the stem cell graft donor, sampled from the stem cell graft. Source of these receptors: a human donor who donated a stem cell graft to a child with acute myeloid leukemia.

This clonotype was picked up many times. The V and J genes are TRBV12-3 or TRBV12-4 and TRBJ2-1, with 7 bases fitting TRBD2. This CDR3 is 16 amino acids long. Germline trimming cut 4 bases from V and 0 bases from J; bases unmatched to any gene: 6. The CDR3 sequence: CASSWEGLSSYNEQFF. In DNA, the CDR3 is TGTGCCAGCAGTTGGGAGGGCCTGAGCTCCTACAATGAGCAGTTCTTC.

In its sample, this clonotype was seen a few times. The chain joins TRBV5-1 to TRBJ2-2; no firm D call. The CDR3 consists of 14 residues. The germline gives CDR1 SGHRS, CDR2 YFSETQ. V gave up 1 base and J gave up 6 bases, with 10 bases separating them. The CDR3 nucleotides read TGCGCCAGCAGCTTGAGCAAAACCGCCGGGGAGCTGTTTTTT. Translating it yields CASSLSKTAGELFF.

The CDR3 here is CASSPRQRTSTDTQYF. The CDR3 coding sequence is TGTGCCAGCAGCCCCCGTCAGCGGACTAGCACAGATACGCAGTATTTT. The rearrangement joins TRBV4-2 to TRBJ2-3; the D gene is possibly TRBD2 (5 bases). This CDR3 contains 16 residues. The V end was cut by 4 bases, the J end by 0 bases, with 14 bases between. Germline V CDR1 and CDR2: LGHNA, YNFKEQ.

This clonotype was found a few times. The chain employs TRBV9 and TRBJ2-7; 10 positions match TRBD2. V lost 4 bases to trimming and J lost 5 bases; unmatched junction nucleotides: 6. This CDR3 is 14 amino acids long. Germline V lookup: CDR1 SGDLS, CDR2 YYNGEE. The CDR3 nucleotides read TGTGCCAGCAGCCCTGGGACTAGCGCGGACGAGCAGTACTTC. Translating it yields CASSPGTSADEQYF.

This clonotype appeared a single time. A much larger clonotype is one base distant, so this may be a read error. The chain couples TRBV29-1 to TRBJ2-7, with D uncertain. The CDR3 runs 13 residues. Looked up from germline, CDR1 is SQVTM and CDR2 is ANQGSEA. V was pared by 2 bases and J by 2 bases, with 10 bases between. The CDR3 bases are TGCAGCGTTGAATCGGTCAGCCCCTACGAGCAGTACTTC. It specifies CSVESVSPYEQYF.

This clonotype was seen at least ten times. The chain links TRBV6-4 to TRBJ2-3; 10 bases are a match to TRBD1. CDR3 length equals 16 residues. The germline gives CDR1 MRHNA, CDR2 SNTAGT. V dropped 5 bases and J dropped 0; count of bases not matched to a gene: 5. The CDR3 loop is CASSKGTGDSTDTQYF. CDR3 coding DNA: TGTGCCAGCAGTAAAGGGACAGGGGATAGCACAGATACGCAGTATTTT.

V gene TRBV7-9 combines with J gene TRBJ1-2, with unresolved D. Germline lookup yields CDR1 SEHNR and CDR2 FQNEAQ (reference sequence). V gave up 4 bases and J gave up 4 bases, with 16 bases separating them. This CDR3 has 15 residues. For the CDR3, the DNA is TGTGCCAGCAGCTCCGTGAAGGAAGCGGGCTATGGCTACACCTTC. Protein sequence: CASSSVKEAGYGYTF.

The rearrangement joins TRBV28 to TRBJ2-3; D possibly corresponds to TRBD2 (6 bases). Trimming shortened V by 2 bases and J by 2 bases, and 11 bases separated the two germline ends. Germline assignment: CDR1 MDHEN and CDR2 SYDVKM. CDR3 length: 15 residues. The CDR3 bases are TGTGCCAGCAGTTTAGGGGCGGGGAACACAGATACGCAGTATTTT. Encoded protein: CASSLGAGNTDTQYF.

This chain uses TRBV30 with TRBJ1-1, with D perhaps TRBD1 (5 bases). Per the germline V gene, CDR1 is GTSNPN and CDR2 is SVGIG (reference sequence). The germline V and J ends were trimmed by 6 bases and 0 bases, with 8 bases remaining between them. The CDR3 is 12 amino acids. The CDR3 is CACARVNTEAFF. The CDR3 DNA follows: TGTGCCTGTGCCAGGGTGAACACTGAAGCTTTCTTT. Full variable domain (remainder filled in from reference TRBV30 and TRBJ1-1): SQTIHQWPATLVQPVGSPLSLECTVEGTSNPNLYWYRQAAGRGLQLLFYSVGIGQISSEVPQNLSASRPQDRQFILSSKKLLLSDSGFYLCACARVNTEAFFGQGTRLTVV.

This clonotype was recorded many times. This chain connects TRBV9 to TRBJ2-2; 10 positions match TRBD2. V was clipped by 3 bases and J by 2 bases; unmatched bases: 1. Germline-derived CDR1 and CDR2 are SGDLS and YYNGEE. The CDR3 consists of 15 residues. Written as DNA, the CDR3 is TGTGCCAGCAGCGCTAGCGGGGGCAACACCGGGGAGCTGTTTTTT. It is translated as CASSASGGNTGELFF.

This clonotype was counted only a few times. The chain joins TRBV20-1 to TRBJ2-3; TRBD2 matches 11 bases. Unmatched junction bases numbered 4, after V lost 7 bases and J lost 1 base. Looked up from germline, CDR1 is DFQATT and CDR2 is SNEGSKA (reference sequence). The length of the CDR3 is 14 residues. The CDR3 is CSVLTSGGTDTQYF. The CDR3, as DNA: TGCAGTGTCCTGACTAGCGGGGGCACAGATACGCAGTATTTT.

In its sample, this clonotype was seen many times. The chain carries TRBV12-3 or TRBV12-4 and TRBJ1-6; D is possibly TRBD1 (6 bases). The CDR3 consists of 12 residues. Trimming left V 6 bases short and J 8 bases short, with 8 bases between. The DNA for the CDR3 is TGTGCCAGCAGCTACAGGGATTCACCCCTCCACTTT. It is translated as CASSYRDSPLHF.

This clonotype was seen at least ten times. The chain couples TRBV20-1 to TRBJ2-4; 13 bases match TRBD2. The CDR3 sequence is 15 residues long. CDR1 is DFQATT, CDR2 SNEGSKA, per germline (reference sequence). V shed 3 bases and J 8 bases; nucleotides not matched to a gene: 7. CDR3 nucleotide sequence: TGCAGTGCTAGGTCGACTAGCGGGGGGCGGGACATTCAGTACTTC. Translating it yields CSARSTSGGRDIQYF.

The rearrangement links TRBV5-1 to TRBJ2-3, with 7 nucleotides matching TRBD2. CDR1 is SGHRS, CDR2 YFSETQ, per germline. J gave up 3 bases and V 4 bases, and 14 bases lay outside the gene matches. The CDR3 contains 17 residues. As DNA, the CDR3 is TGCGCCAGCAGCCCGATTGTGGCGGGAGTGGGGACAGATACGCAGTATTTT. The encoded protein is CASSPIVAGVGTDTQYF.

This clonotype was counted many times. The rearrangement joins TRBV7-2 to TRBJ2-3; D is undetermined. Germline V gene sequence: CDR1 SGHTA, CDR2 FQGNSA. CDR3 length: 13 amino acids. Trimming pared 5 bases from V and 1 base from J, leaving 7 bases between. The CDR3 region has the DNA TGTGCCAGCAGCCCCCCGGGCACAGATACGCAGTATTTT. This codes for CASSPPGTDTQYF.

The chain couples TRBV18 to TRBJ2-1; D gene uncertain. Germline CDR1 reads KGHSH; CDR2 reads LQKENI. The V and J ends lost 3 bases and 4 bases respectively, with 16 bases between them. The CDR3 totals 16 residues. CDR3 DNA sequence: TGTGCCAGCTCACCGATGGACGGTGTGGGATACAATGAGCAGTTCTTC. Amino acid sequence: CASSPMDGVGYNEQFF.

For this clonotype: A much larger clone sits a single nucleotide away, making a read error possible. This rearrangement joins TRBV20-1 to TRBJ2-7, with D hard to call. Trimming took off 6 bases at V and 5 bases at J, with 11 bases between the two ends. The CDR3 is 11 residues long. The V gene's germline CDR1 is DFQATT and CDR2 SNEGSKA (reference sequence). CDR3 loop: CSAPLGDEQYF. The CDR3 DNA reads TGCAGTGCCCCCCTTGGGGACGAGCAGTACTTC.

The rearrangement links TRBV12-3 or TRBV12-4 to TRBJ1-5; 9 bases agree with TRBD1. The CDR3 is made up of 16 amino acids. The V gene end was trimmed by 6 bases and the J gene end by 0 bases; junction bases not matched to a gene: 6. CDR3 sequence: CASREQGAYSNQPQHF. CDR3 sequence (DNA): TGTGCCAGCAGAGAACAGGGGGCATATAGCAATCAGCCCCAGCATTTT.

This clonotype came up many times. The chain is built from TRBV20-1 and TRBJ2-3, with unresolved D. V dropped 0 bases and J dropped 2 bases, with 6 bases sitting between them. From germline, CDR1 is DFQATT and CDR2 SNEGSKA (reference sequence). The CDR3 sequence is 13 residues long. CDR3 coding DNA: TGCAGTGCTAGAGAGACAAACACAGATACGCAGTATTTT. It specifies CSARETNTDTQYF.

The rearrangement links TRBV3-1 to TRBJ2-7, with D perhaps TRBD1 (6 bases). Looked up from germline, CDR1 is LGHDT and CDR2 is YNNKEL (reference sequence). V was shortened by 4 bases and J by 0 bases, with 10 bases between the two germline ends. The CDR3 is 14 amino acids. DNA of the CDR3: TGTGCCAGCAGCCCTTCGGACAGCTCCTACGAGCAGTACTTC. Its translation: CASSPSDSSYEQYF.

The V gene is TRBV6-1, the J gene TRBJ2-2, with 8 bases fitting TRBD1. V dropped 5 bases and J dropped 4; count of bases not matched to a gene: 6. The CDR3 is made up of 15 amino acids. Looked up from germline, CDR1 is MNHNS and CDR2 is SASEGT. The CDR3 protein is CASSTTGAVTGELFF. The CDR3 DNA reads as TGTGCCAGCAGTACGACAGGGGCGGTCACCGGGGAGCTGTTTTTT.